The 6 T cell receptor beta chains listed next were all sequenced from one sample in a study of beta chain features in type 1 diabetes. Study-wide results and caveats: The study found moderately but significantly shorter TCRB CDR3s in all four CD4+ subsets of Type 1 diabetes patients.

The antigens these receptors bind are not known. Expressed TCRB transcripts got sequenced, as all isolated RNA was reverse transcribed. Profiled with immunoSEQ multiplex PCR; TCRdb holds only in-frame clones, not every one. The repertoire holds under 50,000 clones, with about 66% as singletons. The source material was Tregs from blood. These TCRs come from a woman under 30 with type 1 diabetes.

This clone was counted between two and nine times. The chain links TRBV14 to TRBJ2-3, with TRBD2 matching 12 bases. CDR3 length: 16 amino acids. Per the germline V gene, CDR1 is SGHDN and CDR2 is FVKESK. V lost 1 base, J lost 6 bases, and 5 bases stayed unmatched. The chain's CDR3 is CASSQATSGRADTQYF. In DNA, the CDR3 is TGTGCCAGCAGCCAAGCGACTAGCGGGAGAGCCGATACGCAGTATTTT.

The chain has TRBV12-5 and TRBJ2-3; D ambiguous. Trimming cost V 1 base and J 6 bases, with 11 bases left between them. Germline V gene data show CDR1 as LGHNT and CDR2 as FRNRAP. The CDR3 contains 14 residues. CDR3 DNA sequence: TGTGCTAGTGGTTTGGACAGCTCAAGGGATACGCAGTATTTT. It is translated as CASGLDSSRDTQYF.

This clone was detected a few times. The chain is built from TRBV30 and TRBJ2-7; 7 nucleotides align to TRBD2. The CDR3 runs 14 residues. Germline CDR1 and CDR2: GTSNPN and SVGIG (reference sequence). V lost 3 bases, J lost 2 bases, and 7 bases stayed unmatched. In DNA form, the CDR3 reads TGTGCCTGGAGGGTAGCGGGTACTACCTACGAGCAGTACTTC. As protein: CAWRVAGTTYEQYF.

The CDR3, as DNA: TGTGCCAGCAGCCCGCCCTTCCACAGGGATTGTGAAAAACTGTTTTTT. Its protein is CASSPPFHRDCEKLFF. The gene calls are TRBV7-2 and TRBJ1-4; D possibly corresponds to TRBD1 (6 bases). This CDR3 is built from 16 residues. Trimming took off 5 bases at V and 7 bases at J, with 20 bases between the two ends. Germline lookup yields CDR1 SGHTA and CDR2 FQGNSA.

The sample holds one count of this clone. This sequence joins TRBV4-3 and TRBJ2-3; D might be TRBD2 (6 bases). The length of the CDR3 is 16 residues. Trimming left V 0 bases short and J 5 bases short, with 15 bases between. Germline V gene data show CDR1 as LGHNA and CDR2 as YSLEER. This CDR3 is CASSQDLASVGDTQYF. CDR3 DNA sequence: TGCGCCAGCAGCCAAGATTTGGCTAGCGTGGGAGATACGCAGTATTTT.

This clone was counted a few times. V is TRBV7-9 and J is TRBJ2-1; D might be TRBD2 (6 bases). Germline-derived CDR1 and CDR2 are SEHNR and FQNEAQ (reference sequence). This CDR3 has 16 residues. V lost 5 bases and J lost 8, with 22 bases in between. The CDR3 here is CASSPQISAGMYEQFF. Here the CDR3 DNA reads TGTGCCAGCAGCCCTCAGATTAGTGCGGGGATGTATGAGCAGTTCTTC.